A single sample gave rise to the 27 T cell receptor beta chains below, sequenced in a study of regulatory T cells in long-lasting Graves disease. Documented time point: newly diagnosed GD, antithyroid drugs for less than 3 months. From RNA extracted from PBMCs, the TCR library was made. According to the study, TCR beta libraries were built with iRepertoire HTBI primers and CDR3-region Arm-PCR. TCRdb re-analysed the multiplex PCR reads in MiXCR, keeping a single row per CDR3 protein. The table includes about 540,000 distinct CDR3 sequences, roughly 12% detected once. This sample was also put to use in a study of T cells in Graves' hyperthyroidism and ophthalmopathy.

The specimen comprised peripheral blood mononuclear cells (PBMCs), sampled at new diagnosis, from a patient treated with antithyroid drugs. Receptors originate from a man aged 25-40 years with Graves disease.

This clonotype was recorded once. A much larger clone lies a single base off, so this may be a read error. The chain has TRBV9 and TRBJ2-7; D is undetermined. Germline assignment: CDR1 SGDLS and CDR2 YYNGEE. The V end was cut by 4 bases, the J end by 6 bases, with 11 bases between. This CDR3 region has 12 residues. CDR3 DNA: TGTGCCAGCAGCTCCCGGGTTGGCGAGCAGTACTTC. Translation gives CASSSRVGEQYF.

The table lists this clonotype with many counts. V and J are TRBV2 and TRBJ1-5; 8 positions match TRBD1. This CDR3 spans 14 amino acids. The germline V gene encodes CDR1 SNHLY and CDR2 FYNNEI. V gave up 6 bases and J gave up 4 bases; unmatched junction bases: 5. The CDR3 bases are TGTGCCAGCAGCGCGGACAGGGTAAATCAGCCCCAGCATTTT. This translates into CASSADRVNQPQHF. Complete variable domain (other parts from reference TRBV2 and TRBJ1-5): EPEVTQTPSHQVTQMGQEVILRCVPISNHLYFYWYRQILGQKVEFLVSFYNNEISEKSEIFDDQFSVERPDGSNFTLKIRSTKLEDSAMYFCASSADRVNQPQHFGDGTRLSIL.

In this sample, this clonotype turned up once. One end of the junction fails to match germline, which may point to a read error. The CDR3 DNA reads as TGTGCCAGTAGCCCCTTACGATCCGCGAACACCGGGGGGCTGTTTTTT. Translating it yields CASSPLRSANTGGLFF. The rearrangement uses TRBV19 and TRBJ2-2, with D perhaps matching TRBD2 (6 bases). The CDR3 covers 16 residues. CDR1 and CDR2 from the germline V gene are LNHDA and SQIVND (reference sequence). The full variable domain, rest sourced from reference TRBV19 and TRBJ2-2, is DGGITQSPKYLFRKEGQNVTLSCEQNLNHDAMYWYRQDPGQGLRLIYYSQIVNDFQKGDIAEGYSVSREKKESFPLTVTSAQKNPTAFYLCASSPLRSANTGGLFFGEGSRLTVL.

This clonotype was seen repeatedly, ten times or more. In DNA, the CDR3 is TGTGCCAGCAGTTGGGACAGCTTCTCTAACTATGGCTACACCTTC. Its protein is CASSWDSFSNYGYTF. V and J are TRBV2 and TRBJ1-2, with 7 bases aligning to TRBD1. From germline, CDR1 is SNHLY and CDR2 FYNNEI. There are 15 residues in the CDR3. V lost 5 bases and J lost 0; bases outside the gene matches: 6.

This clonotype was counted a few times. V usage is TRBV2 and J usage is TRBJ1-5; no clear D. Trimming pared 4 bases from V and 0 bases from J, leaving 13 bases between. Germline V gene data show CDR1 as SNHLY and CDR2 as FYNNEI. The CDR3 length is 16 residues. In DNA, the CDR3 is TGTGCCAGCAGTGTAAGGAGACAACTTAGCAATCAGCCCCAGCATTTT. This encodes CASSVRRQLSNQPQHF.

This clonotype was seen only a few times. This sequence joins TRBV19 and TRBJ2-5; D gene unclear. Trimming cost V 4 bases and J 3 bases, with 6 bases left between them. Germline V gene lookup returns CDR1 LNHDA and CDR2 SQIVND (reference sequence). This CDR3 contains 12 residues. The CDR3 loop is CASSKPEETQYF. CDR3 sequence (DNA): TGTGCCAGTAGTAAACCAGAAGAGACCCAGTACTTC.

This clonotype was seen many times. Here the CDR3 reads CASVSGVQETQYF. The CDR3 DNA reads as TGTGCCAGCGTATCGGGTGTCCAAGAGACCCAGTACTTC. The chain carries TRBV6-1 and TRBJ2-5; no firm D call. Germline CDR1 is MNHNS and CDR2 is SASEGT. V lost 8 bases to trimming and J lost 1 base, with 11 bases between them. The CDR3 extends over 13 amino acids.

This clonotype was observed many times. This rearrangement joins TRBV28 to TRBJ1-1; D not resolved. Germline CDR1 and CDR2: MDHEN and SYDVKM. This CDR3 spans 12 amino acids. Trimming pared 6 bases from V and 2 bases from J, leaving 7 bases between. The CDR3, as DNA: TGTGCCAGCAGGGGTCCCAACACTGAAGCTTTCTTT. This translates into CASRGPNTEAFF.

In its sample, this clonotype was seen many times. The CDR3 protein is CASRMTRGGTDTQYF. CDR3 nucleotides: TGTGCCAGCAGGATGACTAGAGGAGGCACAGATACGCAGTATTTT. This chain links TRBV6-1 with TRBJ2-3, with a tentative D call TRBD2 (6 bases). Trimming removed 6 bases from V and 1 base from J, with 14 bases in between. CDR1 and CDR2 (germline): MNHNS, SASEGT. The CDR3 runs to 15 residues.

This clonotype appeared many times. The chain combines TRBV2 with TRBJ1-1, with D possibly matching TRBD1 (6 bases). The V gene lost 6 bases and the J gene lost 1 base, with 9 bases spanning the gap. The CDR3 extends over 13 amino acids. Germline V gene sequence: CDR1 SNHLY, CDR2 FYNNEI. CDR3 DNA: TGTGCCAGCAGGGACAGCGAGAACACTGAAGCTTTCTTT. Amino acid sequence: CASRDSENTEAFF.

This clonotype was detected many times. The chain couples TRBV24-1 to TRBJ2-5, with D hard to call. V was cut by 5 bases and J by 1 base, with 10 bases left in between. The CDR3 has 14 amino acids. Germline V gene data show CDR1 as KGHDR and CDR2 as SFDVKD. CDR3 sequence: CATSAFWAQETQYF. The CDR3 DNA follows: TGTGCCACCAGTGCGTTCTGGGCCCAAGAGACCCAGTACTTC.

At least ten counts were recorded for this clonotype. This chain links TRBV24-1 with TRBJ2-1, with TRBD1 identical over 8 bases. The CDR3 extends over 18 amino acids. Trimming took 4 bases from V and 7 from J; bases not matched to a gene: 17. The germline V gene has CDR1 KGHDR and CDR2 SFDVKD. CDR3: CATSDPSPRDRLDNEQFF. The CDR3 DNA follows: TGTGCCACCAGTGACCCCTCCCCCCGGGACAGGCTTGATAATGAGCAGTTCTTC.

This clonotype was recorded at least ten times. CDR3 nucleotide sequence: TGTGCCATCAATCCAGGGGCCTTCTCTGGGGCCAACGTCCTGACTTTC. It encodes CAINPGAFSGANVLTF. The V gene is TRBV10-3, the J gene TRBJ2-6; a possible D gene is TRBD1 (6 bases). CDR3 length: 16 residues. The germline CDR1 and CDR2 sequences are ENHRY and SYGVKD. The V end lost 7 bases, the J end lost 0 bases, and 13 bases lay between the germline ends.

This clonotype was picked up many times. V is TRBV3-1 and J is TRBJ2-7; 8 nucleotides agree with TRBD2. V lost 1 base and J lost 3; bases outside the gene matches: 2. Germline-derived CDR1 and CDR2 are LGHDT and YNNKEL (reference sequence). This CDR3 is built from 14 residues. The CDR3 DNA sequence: TGTGCCAGCAGCCAAGCAAGCGGGAGCTACGAGCAGTACTTC. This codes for CASSQASGSYEQYF.

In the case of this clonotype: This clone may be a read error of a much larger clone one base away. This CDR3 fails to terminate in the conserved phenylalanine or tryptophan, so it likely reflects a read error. In DNA, the CDR3 is TGCGCCAGCAGTGGCGACAGACCAGAGACCCAGTACCTC. Translation: CASSGDRPETQYL. This chain links TRBV10-2 with TRBJ2-5; weak D call: TRBD1 (5 bases). Germline V gives CDR1 WSHSY, CDR2 SAAADI. The CDR3 covers 13 residues. The ends were cut back, 4 bases at V and 4 bases at J, with 10 bases in the middle.

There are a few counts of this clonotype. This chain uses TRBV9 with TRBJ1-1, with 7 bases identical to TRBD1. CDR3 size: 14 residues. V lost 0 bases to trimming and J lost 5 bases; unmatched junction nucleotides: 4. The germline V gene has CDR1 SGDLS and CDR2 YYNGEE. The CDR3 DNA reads TGTGCCAGCAGCGTAGCTACAGGGGATACTGAAGCTTTCTTT. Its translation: CASSVATGDTEAFF.

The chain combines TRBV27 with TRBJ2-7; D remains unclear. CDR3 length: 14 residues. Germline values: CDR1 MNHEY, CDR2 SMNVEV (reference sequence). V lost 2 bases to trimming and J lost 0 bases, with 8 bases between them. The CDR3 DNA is TGTGCCAGCAGTTTAACGACACCCTCCTACGAGCAGTACTTC. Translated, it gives CASSLTTPSYEQYF.

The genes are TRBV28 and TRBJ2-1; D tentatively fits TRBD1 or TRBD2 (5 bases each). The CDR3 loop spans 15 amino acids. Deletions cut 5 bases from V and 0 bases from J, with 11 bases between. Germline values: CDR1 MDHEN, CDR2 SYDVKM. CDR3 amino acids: CASSIGDGSYNEQFF. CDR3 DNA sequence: TGTGCCAGCAGTATAGGGGACGGCTCCTACAATGAGCAGTTCTTC.

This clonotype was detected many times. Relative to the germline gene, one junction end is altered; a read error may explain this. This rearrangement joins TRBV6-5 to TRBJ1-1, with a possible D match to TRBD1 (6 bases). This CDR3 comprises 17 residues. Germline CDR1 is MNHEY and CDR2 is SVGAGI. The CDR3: CASSYAFYRVPNAEAFF. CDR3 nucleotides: TGTGCCAGCAGTTACGCCTTTTACAGGGTTCCGAACGCTGAAGCTTTCTTT.

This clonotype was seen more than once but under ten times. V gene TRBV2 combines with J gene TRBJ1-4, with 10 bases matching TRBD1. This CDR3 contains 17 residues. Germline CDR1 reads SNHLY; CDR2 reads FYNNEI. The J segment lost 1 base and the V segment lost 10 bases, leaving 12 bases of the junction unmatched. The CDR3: CAILPRTGGITNEKLFF. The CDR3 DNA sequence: TGTGCCATCCTTCCACGGACAGGGGGAATAACTAATGAAAAACTGTTTTTT.

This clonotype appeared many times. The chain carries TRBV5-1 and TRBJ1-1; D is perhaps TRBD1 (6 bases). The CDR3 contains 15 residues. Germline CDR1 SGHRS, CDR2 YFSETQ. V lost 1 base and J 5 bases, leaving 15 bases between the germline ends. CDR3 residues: CASSLTGASWTEAFF. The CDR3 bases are TGCGCCAGCAGCTTGACGGGGGCGTCGTGGACTGAAGCTTTCTTT.

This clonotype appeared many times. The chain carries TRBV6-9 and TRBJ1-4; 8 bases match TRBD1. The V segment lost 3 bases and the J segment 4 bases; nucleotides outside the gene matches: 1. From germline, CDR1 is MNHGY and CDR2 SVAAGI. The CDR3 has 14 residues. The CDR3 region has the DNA TGTGCCAGCAGTTACGACAGGGGTAATGAAAAACTGTTTTTT. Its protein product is CASSYDRGNEKLFF.

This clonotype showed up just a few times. The CDR3 DNA follows: TGTGCCTGGAGTGCGACAGGAGGAACTGAAGCTTTCTTT. Encoded protein: CAWSATGGTEAFF. The chain is built from TRBV30 and TRBJ1-1, with D possibly being TRBD1 (6 bases). The CDR3 is 13 residues long. With 1 base removed from V and 5 bases from J, the gap between germline ends came to 11 bases. The germline V gene has CDR1 GTSNPN and CDR2 SVGIG (reference sequence).

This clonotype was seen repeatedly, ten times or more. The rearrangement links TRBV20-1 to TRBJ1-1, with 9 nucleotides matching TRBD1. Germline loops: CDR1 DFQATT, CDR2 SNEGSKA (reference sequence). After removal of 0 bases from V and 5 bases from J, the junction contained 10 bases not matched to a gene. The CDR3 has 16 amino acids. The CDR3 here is CSARDPDRGEVTEAFF. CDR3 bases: TGCAGTGCTAGAGATCCCGACAGGGGGGAGGTAACTGAAGCTTTCTTT.

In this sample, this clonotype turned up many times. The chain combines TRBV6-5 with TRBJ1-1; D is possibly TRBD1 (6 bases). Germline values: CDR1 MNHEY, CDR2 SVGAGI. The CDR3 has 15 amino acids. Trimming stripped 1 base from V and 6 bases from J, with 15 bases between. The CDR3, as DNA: TGTGCCAGCAGTTACTGGGGGCTCGGGACGGCTGAAGCTTTCTTT. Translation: CASSYWGLGTAEAFF.

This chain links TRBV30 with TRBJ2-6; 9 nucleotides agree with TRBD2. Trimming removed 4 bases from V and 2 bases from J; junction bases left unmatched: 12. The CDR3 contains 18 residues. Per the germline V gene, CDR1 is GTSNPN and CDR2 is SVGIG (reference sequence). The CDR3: CAWTRSGSGSPGANVLTF. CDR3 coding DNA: TGTGCCTGGACCCGGAGTGGTAGCGGGAGTCCTGGGGCCAACGTCCTGACTTTC.

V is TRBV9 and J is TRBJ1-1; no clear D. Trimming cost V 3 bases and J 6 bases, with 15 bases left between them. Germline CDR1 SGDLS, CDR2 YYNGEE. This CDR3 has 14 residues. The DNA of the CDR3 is TGTGCCAGCAGCGCCCGACTGGCGGGCCCTGAAGCTTTCTTT. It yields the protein CASSARLAGPEAFF.